The 16 T cell receptor beta chains reported below all come from one sample, sequenced in a study of human T cells and chemical hapten exposure. One entry per CDR3 protein results from TCRdb running MiXCR on the RACE reads. The sample has more than 75,000 distinct CDR3 sequences; 8% to 10% are singletons. Time point specified: pre-sensitization, week 0. Documented treatment: therapeutic diphenylcyclopropenone sensitization with weekly scalp DPC. Sequencing used whole blood, obtained in connection with sensitization to the hapten diphenylcyclopropenone (DPC). These receptors all stem from a woman aged 40 to 49 with alopecia areata. Some clones in this sample may be carry-over from other donors' samples.

This clonotype was counted ten times or more. The chain combines TRBV18 with TRBJ1-2; D not resolved. The CDR3 runs to 15 residues. Trimming removed 0 bases at V and 0 bases at J, with 8 bases between. Germline V CDR1 and CDR2: KGHSH, LQKENI. CDR3 coding DNA: TGTGCCAGCTCACCACCGTCGGGTTCTAACTATGGCTACACCTTC. Amino acid sequence: CASSPPSGSNYGYTF.

This clonotype was detected many times. The chain uses TRBV6-5 and TRBJ1-2; TRBD1 matches 7 bases. This CDR3 is 14 amino acids long. Germline V gene sequence: CDR1 MNHEY, CDR2 SVGAGI. The ends lost 4 bases at V and 4 bases at J; junction bases unmatched: 6. The CDR3 DNA is TGTGCCAGCAGTTCGCTAGGGGGCGGCTATGGCTACACCTTC. This translates into CASSSLGGGYGYTF.

This clonotype came up many times. The chain joins TRBV6-6 to TRBJ1-3; D gene uncertain. The CDR3 is made up of 14 amino acids. Trimming took off 7 bases at V and 7 bases at J, with 17 bases between the two ends. The germline V gene encodes CDR1 MNHNY and CDR2 SVGAGI (reference sequence). As DNA, the CDR3 is TGTGCCAGCACCCTGGGGAACTCCGGTAACACCATATATTTT. The encoded protein is CASTLGNSGNTIYF.

In this sample, this clonotype turned up a few times. The chain carries TRBV29-1 and TRBJ2-7; no clear D. Per the germline V gene, CDR1 is SQVTM and CDR2 is ANQGSEA. V was clipped by 4 bases and J by 0 bases, with 7 bases between them. CDR3 length: 12 amino acids. CDR3 in DNA: TGCAGCGTTGTAGTCAACTCCTACGAGCAGTACTTC. This gives the protein CSVVVNSYEQYF.

The sample holds many counts of this clonotype. This chain connects TRBV7-2 to TRBJ2-7; TRBD1 matches at 9 bases. The germline V gene has CDR1 SGHTA and CDR2 FQGNSA. The ends lost 3 bases at V and 3 bases at J; junction bases unmatched: 6. The CDR3 loop spans 15 amino acids. CDR3 nucleotide sequence: TGTGCCAGCAGCTTTACCGGGACAGGGAACTACGAGCAGTACTTC. This sequence encodes CASSFTGTGNYEQYF.

The chain uses TRBV29-1 and TRBJ1-1; TRBD1 agrees at 10 bases. The germline V gene encodes CDR1 SQVTM and CDR2 ANQGSEA. The CDR3 runs 14 residues. V trimming: 4 bases; J trimming: 1 base; junction bases outside the gene matches: 3. Here the CDR3 reads CSVVRTGGNTEAFF. In nucleotides, the CDR3 is TGCAGCGTTGTGAGGACAGGGGGGAACACTGAAGCTTTCTTT.

The rearrangement joins TRBV5-6 to TRBJ2-2; 9 nucleotides align to TRBD2. The V gene end was trimmed by 0 bases and the J gene end by 6 bases; junction bases not matched to a gene: 6. Germline CDR1 is SGHDT and CDR2 is YYEEEE. The length of the CDR3 is 16 residues. The DNA for the CDR3 is TGTGCCAGCAGCTTGGGGGGACTAGCTTTCCCCGGGGAGCTGTTTTTT. This encodes CASSLGGLAFPGELFF. The variable domain in full, with the rest retrieved from reference TRBV5-6 and TRBJ2-2, is DAGVTQSPTHLIKTRGQQVTLRCSPKSGHDTVSWYQQALGQGPQFIFQYYEEEERQRGNFPDRFSGHQFPNYSSELNVNALLLGDSALYLCASSLGGLAFPGELFFGEGSRLTVL.

The sample holds a few counts of this clonotype. The chain couples TRBV5-1 to TRBJ2-7, with D tentatively TRBD1 (6 bases). Between the trimmed V and J ends, which lost 1 base and 2 bases, there was a span of 10 bases. Germline V gene data show CDR1 as SGHRS and CDR2 as YFSETQ. The CDR3 is 14 residues long. CDR3 protein: CASSLQGPPYEQYF. CDR3 nucleotide sequence: TGCGCCAGCAGCTTGCAGGGGCCGCCCTACGAGCAGTACTTC.

This clonotype came up a few times. V is TRBV7-2 and J is TRBJ2-1, with D possibly being TRBD2 (6 bases). The CDR3 loop spans 13 amino acids. Germline V gives CDR1 SGHTA, CDR2 FQGNSA. Trimming stripped 11 bases from V and 0 bases from J, with 11 bases between. This CDR3 reads CAASGYSYNEQFF. The CDR3 nucleotides are TGTGCCGCAAGCGGGTACTCCTACAATGAGCAGTTCTTC.

This clonotype has at least ten counts. The gene calls are TRBV7-2 and TRBJ2-6, with D unclear. The V gene lost 1 base and the J gene lost 0 bases, with 4 bases spanning the gap. The CDR3 consists of 15 residues. Germline values: CDR1 SGHTA, CDR2 FQGNSA. The chain's CDR3 is CASSLVLSGANVLTF. The CDR3 DNA reads TGTGCCAGCAGCTTAGTCCTCTCTGGGGCCAACGTCCTGACTTTC.

The chain has TRBV7-2 and TRBJ2-1, with D maybe TRBD2 (5 bases). The V and J ends lost 3 bases and 2 bases respectively, with 8 bases between them. This CDR3 is 14 amino acids long. CDR1 and CDR2 from the germline V gene are SGHTA and FQGNSA. CDR3: CASSLRRAYNEQFF. The CDR3 DNA sequence: TGTGCCAGCAGCTTGAGGCGGGCCTACAATGAGCAGTTCTTC.

This clonotype was counted many times. V is TRBV20-1 and J is TRBJ2-7; the D gene is possibly TRBD2 (5 bases). Per the germline V gene, CDR1 is DFQATT and CDR2 is SNEGSKA (reference sequence). Trimming took off 3 bases at V and 7 bases at J, with 25 bases between the two ends. The CDR3 runs to 16 residues. The CDR3 DNA follows: TGCAGTGCTAGTATGTTCGGGGTCCTTGGAGTTACAGAGCAGTACTTC. It encodes CSASMFGVLGVTEQYF.

This clonotype has more than one count but fewer than ten. DNA of the CDR3: TGTGCCAGCAGTTTGTGGACAGGGAAAGGCGGGGAGCTGTTTTTT. The encoded protein is CASSLWTGKGGELFF. The chain couples TRBV28 to TRBJ2-2, with TRBD1 matching over 8 bases. The V and J ends lost 3 bases and 7 bases, in that order; junction bases with no gene match: 7. The CDR3 is 15 amino acids. Germline CDR1 reads MDHEN; CDR2 reads SYDVKM.

This chain links TRBV7-2 with TRBJ2-3; 14 bases are shared with TRBD2. The CDR3 spans 18 residues. V lost 3 bases, J lost 6 bases, and 11 bases stayed unmatched. CDR1 and CDR2 (germline): SGHTA, FQGNSA. The CDR3: CASSFPGLAGAFSDTQYF. The CDR3 nucleotides read TGTGCCAGCAGCTTTCCGGGACTAGCGGGGGCCTTCTCCGATACGCAGTATTTT.

There are many counts of this clonotype. The chain uses TRBV12-3 or TRBV12-4 and TRBJ2-1, with 7 bases lining up with TRBD2. With V trimmed by 3 bases and J by 3 bases, 11 bases remained unmatched. The CDR3 length is 17 residues. In DNA, the CDR3 is TGTGCCAGCAGTTTCGGGGGACTAAGTTACCTCTACAATGAGCAGTTCTTC. Translating gives CASSFGGLSYLYNEQFF.

The sample holds many counts of this clonotype. The rearrangement joins TRBV6-5 to TRBJ2-7, with TRBD1 identical over 10 bases. The CDR3 is 14 amino acids. With V trimmed by 10 bases and J by 3 bases, 9 bases remained unmatched. CDR1 is MNHEY and CDR2 is SVGAGI in the germline V gene. This CDR3 reads CATGDGDRGYEQYF. The CDR3, as DNA: TGTGCCACCGGCGACGGGGACAGGGGCTACGAGCAGTACTTC.